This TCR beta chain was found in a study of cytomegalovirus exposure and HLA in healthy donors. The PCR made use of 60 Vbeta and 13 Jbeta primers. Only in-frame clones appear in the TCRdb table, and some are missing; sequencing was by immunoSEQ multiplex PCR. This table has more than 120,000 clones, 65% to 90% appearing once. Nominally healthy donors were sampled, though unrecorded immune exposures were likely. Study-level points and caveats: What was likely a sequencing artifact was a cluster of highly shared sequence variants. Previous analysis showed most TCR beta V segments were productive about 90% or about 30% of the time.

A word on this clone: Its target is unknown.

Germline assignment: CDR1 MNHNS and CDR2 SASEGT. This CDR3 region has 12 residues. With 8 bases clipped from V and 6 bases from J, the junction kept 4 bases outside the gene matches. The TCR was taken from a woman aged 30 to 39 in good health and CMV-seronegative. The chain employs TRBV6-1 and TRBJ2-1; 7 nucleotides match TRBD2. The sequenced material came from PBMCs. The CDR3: CASRGGSNEQFF. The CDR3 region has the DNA TGTGCCAGCCGGGGAGGGTCCAATGAGCAGTTCTTC.